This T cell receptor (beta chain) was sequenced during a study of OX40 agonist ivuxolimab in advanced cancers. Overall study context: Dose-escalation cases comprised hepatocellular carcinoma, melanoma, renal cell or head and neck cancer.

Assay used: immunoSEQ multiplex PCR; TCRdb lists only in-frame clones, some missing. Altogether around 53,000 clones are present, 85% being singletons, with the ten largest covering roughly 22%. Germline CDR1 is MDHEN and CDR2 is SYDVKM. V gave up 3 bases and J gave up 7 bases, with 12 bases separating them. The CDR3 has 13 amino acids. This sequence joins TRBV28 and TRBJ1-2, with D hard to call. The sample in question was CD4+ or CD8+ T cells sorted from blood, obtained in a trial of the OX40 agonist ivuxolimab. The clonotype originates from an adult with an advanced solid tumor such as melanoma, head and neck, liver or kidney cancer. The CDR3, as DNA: TGTGCCAGCAGTTTCGGCCCGGGGATTGGCTACACCTTC. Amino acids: CASSFGPGIGYTF.